The clone carrying this TCR beta chain was seen at least ten times. The data originate from a study of T cells in Graves' hyperthyroidism and ophthalmopathy. Regions amplified from RNA transcripts were the TCR beta CDR3 regions. A first-round RT-PCR of the TCR CDR3 used the HTBI primer set. TCRdb recomputed calls from the multiplex PCR reads with MiXCR, one row per CDR3 protein. The sample yields a few hundred thousand distinct CDR3 sequences, around 18% seen once. This receptor was obtained from a man younger than 30 with Graves' ophthalmopathy. Sequencing was carried out using blood.

The CDR3, as DNA: TGTGCCAGCAGCCCCAGGTTCCTGGGACTCTACGAGCAGTACTTC. Translation gives CASSPRFLGLYEQYF. The J gene is TRBJ2-7, the V gene TRBV11-2, with D possibly being TRBD2 (6 bases). The CDR3 has 15 amino acids. Germline CDR1 SGHAT, CDR2 FQNNGV. V lost 5 bases to trimming and J lost 3 bases, with 17 bases between them.